This T cell receptor beta chain comes out of a study of vaccination and CD4 T cells after COVID-19. Study-wide results and caveats: Spike mono-reactivity was found in 304 of 307 vaccine-specific clones from convalescent patients.

With the Oncomine TCR Beta short-read assay, DNA from cultured CD4+ T cells was sequenced. MiXCR, run by TCRdb on the PCR reads, gives a single entry per CDR3 protein. This table has about 18,000 distinct CDR3 sequences, roughly 78% appearing once. Note on this clonotype: Antigen unknown.

Treatment denoted: approximately 9-day PBMC culture with coronavirus spike peptide pools or control peptides (ViraFEST assay). Germline V gene data show CDR1 as DFQATT and CDR2 as SNEGSKA (reference sequence). The CDR3 has 16 residues. V dropped 0 bases and J dropped 4; count of bases not matched to a gene: 6. The sample in question was CD4+ T cells from blood, cultured in vitro, obtained after SARS-CoV-2 vaccination. The rearrangement links TRBV20-1 to TRBJ2-3, with TRBD2 matching over 11 bases. The source is a human donor who received a COVID-19 vaccine. The CDR3 DNA is TGCAGTGCTAGAGAGAGTAGCGGGGGGGCCGCAGATACGCAGTATTTT. Translation gives CSARESSGGAADTQYF.